Here is one TCR beta chain with its context. Its antigen remains unknown. It was 3500 ng of total RNA that each TCR library used. Incorporation of UMIs carrying a 6-nucleotide sample barcode was performed by template switching. TCRdb re-called the 5' RACE reads and catalogs CDR3 proteins one per entry, DNA excluded. This repertoire includes approximately 400,000 distinct CDR3 sequences. This specimen comes from a study of monozygotic twins with inflammatory bowel disease. This CDR3 is built from 17 residues. CDR1 MDHEN and CDR2 SYDVKM come from the germline V gene. Findings of the study overall: Patients with IBD had less TCRbeta diversity (inverse Simpson) than their healthy co-twins. Telling apart the different T cell subtypes was not possible.

This TCR came from a human donor with ulcerative colitis or Crohn's disease, or a healthy co-twin of an affected twin (not recorded which). V and J are TRBV28 and TRBJ1-5. Sequencing was performed on blood. Here the CDR3 reads CASRITTLGQRNQPQHF. Combining the CDR3 with reference TRBV28 and TRBJ1-5 gives the whole variable domain DVKVTQSSRYLVKRTGEKVFLECVQDMDHENMFWYRQDPGLGLRLIYFSYDVKMKEKGDIPEGYSVSREKKERFSLILESASTNQTSMYLCASRITTLGQRNQPQHFGDGTRLSIL.